This note documents a single T cell receptor beta chain sequence. The antigen it recognizes is unknown. Since no conserved phenylalanine or tryptophan closes the CDR3, a read error is the likely cause. The DNA is left out, because the CDR3 cannot be placed on it with certainty; the CDR3 is given as TCRdb lists it. Stable Graves' hyperthyroidism was defined as no progression to ophthalmopathy during 18 months of follow-up. Hyperthyroidism patients were newly diagnosed, had a disease duration of under 2 months, and were aged 18 to 65 years. Exclusion was applied to patients with uncontrolled infections, other autoimmune diseases, pregnancy or lactation. Diagnoses were based on clinical symptoms, serum thyroxine and TRAb, thyroid ultrasound and orbital computed tomography. Total RNA was extracted using Trizol reagent, and RNA quality was assessed on an Agilent 2100 Bioanalyzer. The TCR beta CDR3 regions were amplified from the RNA transcripts. A first-round RT-PCR of the TCR CDR3 used the HTBI primer set with the Qiagen OneStep RT-PCR kit. The libraries were constructed in a second round of multiplex PCR and then size-selected and purified. Sequencing of the libraries was done on an Illumina HiSeq2000 using paired-end 100 bp reads. As for the authors' bioinformatics: SOAPnuke was used to process the raw data, throwing out any read that contained adapters or uncalled bases, had a mean Phred below 15, or lacked an exact constant-primer or identifier match. COPE v1.2.5 was used to merge high-quality paired reads, and clonotypes were defined as unique nucleotide sequences. Clonotypes were aligned to IMGT TRBV, TRBD and TRBJ reference segments using MiTCR v1.1. Only V-J combinations with frequency above 0.0001, covering about 99% of repertoires, were analysed. A TCS score was defined as the ratio of F50 (clonal expansion) to E x V (chaos), with BLOSUM62-based TCRdist applied between CDR3 peptides within each V-J. Welch's t-statistics and random forest reduced 514 V-J features to around 14, which were used in a naive Bayes classifier (R e1071). The Morisita-Horn index was used to measure how similar the thyroid and blood repertoires were. In TCRdb, the public reads were trimmed at Q25 with fastp and aligned with MiXCR, with productive beta chains retained. Every CDR3 protein is listed once, alongside the most common genes and DNA of its rows. The V and J calls reflect TCRdb's pipeline rather than the authors' work. For this sample there are approximately 500,000 distinct CDR3 sequences; around 42% appear just once. The top ten clonotypes cover around 8% of the sample.

Reading the germline V gene gives CDR1 SNHLY and CDR2 FYNNEI. From its first to its last residue, the CDR3 has 8 amino acids. The data belong to a study of T cells in Graves' hyperthyroidism and ophthalmopathy (dated by TCRdb to the late 2010s). About the study as a whole: To identify distinguishing TCR V-J signatures, a discovery cohort of 90 to 100 patients was used, comprising 40 to 45 with Graves' ophthalmopathy and 57 with stable Graves' hyperthyroidism. Whether ophthalmopathy could be predicted prospectively was tested in an independent validation cohort made up of some 20 hyperthyroidism patients plus 17 patients who later progressed to ophthalmopathy. The approximately 100 discovery patients were divided at random into training and test sets in a 7:3 ratio. The study also compared thyroid tissue and blood T-cell repertoires from a handful of Graves' hyperthyroidism patients. After sampling, hyperthyroidism patients received methimazole starting at 30 mg daily, and ophthalmopathy patients received high-dose intravenous methylprednisolone. According to the paper, TCR Vbeta CDR3 sequencing was carried out on 135 peripheral blood samples, which came from 40 to 45 ophthalmopathy, 80 or so hyperthyroidism and roughly 17 progressor patients. What the work shows at the level of the full study, not this receptor alone: Most expanded thyroid clonotypes (frequency above 0.001) were also found in blood, which suggests that blood repertoires may mirror thyroid immune responses. Sample size was not statistically predetermined, and blinding of investigators to group allocation was not performed. In cross-validation, a model built on a 13 V-J signature told ophthalmopathy apart from stable hyperthyroidism with 87.88% sensitivity and around 84% specificity, and in testing the same model reached 80%/75%. During validation, the model predicted progression to ophthalmopathy a median of around 7 months ahead of onset, with almost 71% sensitivity and 72% to 80% specificity.

Material: peripheral blood or thyroid tissue (not recorded which). This clonotype was sampled from a woman between 18 and 30 years old with Graves' hyperthyroidism. The chain couples TRBV2 to TRBJ2-7. This receptor has the CDR3 CASSARPE.